This TCR beta chain was profiled in a study of blood T cell repertoires in COVID-19. This clone was observed a few times. In the original analysis: Amplification from reference gene primers served as the basis for estimated nucleated cell counts. Clones were read by immunoSEQ multiplex PCR, and TCRdb kept only the in-frame ones, dropping some. From that table come the V and J calls and clone size; the DNA was used to work out D and trimming. The sample carries a few hundred thousand clones, roughly 91% recorded once. V lost 10 bases to trimming and J lost 1 base, with 13 bases between them. The CDR3 has 13 residues. Looked up from germline, CDR1 is LNHDA and CDR2 is SQIVND (reference sequence). Ages ranged from about 18 to 100 years, with residence in about two dozen US areas.

The material sequenced was PBMCs or T cells enriched from blood (not recorded which). The chain links TRBV19 to TRBJ1-1; D call uncertain. This TCR was recovered from a woman under 30 who had recovered from COVID-19. Here the CDR3 reads CATLGSSNTEAFF. The CDR3 bases are TGTGCCACTCTCGGTTCGTCGAACACTGAAGCTTTCTTT.